This T cell receptor beta chain appears in the sequencing data of a study of cytomegalovirus exposure and HLA in healthy donors. As to this clone: What it binds is unknown.

Broader study findings: Within an earlier analysis, most TCR beta V segments proved productive either about 90% or about 30% of the time. Reported results showed that the classifier diagnosed cytomegalovirus status with high specificity and sensitivity. Several V segments, TRBV6-2 and TRBV6-3 among them, could not be told apart and were dropped.

After removal of 7 bases from V and 7 bases from J, the junction contained 6 bases not matched to a gene. In germline, CDR1 is LNHDA, CDR2 SQIVND (reference sequence). The CDR3 loop spans 14 amino acids. Primers for the PCR totalled 60 Vbeta and 13 Jbeta. TCRdb's table, derived via immunoSEQ multiplex PCR, lists solely in-frame clones and lacks some. In the table there are under 200,000 clones, more than 70% of which are singletons. Input material: PBMCs. The origin of this receptor is a woman aged 50 to 65 in good health and CMV-seropositive. The chain recombines TRBV19 with TRBJ1-6; 8 bases agree with TRBD1. The CDR3, as DNA: TGTGCCAGTAACGCGGGACAGGAGAATTCACCCCTCCACTTT. Its translation: CASNAGQENSPLHF.